What follows are 20 T cell receptor beta chains derived from one specimen sequenced in a study of T cell changes during pregnancy in multiple sclerosis. The table came from immunoSEQ multiplex PCR; TCRdb's copy has only in-frame clones and leaves some out. Of about 87,000 clones listed, around 93% are singletons. This specimen was peripheral blood, taken in the third trimester of pregnancy. Receptors originate from a female donor in good health, enrolled as a control in a pregnancy study.

V usage is TRBV4-2 and J usage is TRBJ2-2; D is undetermined. Looked up from germline, CDR1 is LGHNA and CDR2 is YNFKEQ. Trimming stripped 1 base from V and 4 bases from J, with 7 bases between. This CDR3 is built from 14 residues. CDR3 region: CASSQAASTGELFF. Here the CDR3 DNA reads TGTGCCAGCAGCCAAGCAGCGTCCACCGGGGAGCTGTTTTTT.

The chain has TRBV15 and TRBJ2-1, with D tentatively TRBD1 (6 bases). The V end was cut by 5 bases, the J end by 5 bases, with 10 bases between. CDR3 size: 13 residues. Germline assignment: CDR1 LNHNV and CDR2 YYDKDF (reference sequence). CDR3 loop: CATSGYRDNEQFF. The CDR3 DNA reads as TGTGCCACCAGCGGGTACAGGGACAATGAGCAGTTCTTC. The variable domain in full, with the rest retrieved from reference TRBV15 and TRBJ2-1, is DAMVIQNPRYQVTQFGKPVTLSCSQTLNHNVMYWYQQKSSQAPKLLFHYYDKDFNNEADTPDNFQSRRPNTSFCFLDIRSPGLGDTAMYLCATSGYRDNEQFFGPGTRLTVL.

The V and J genes are TRBV5-7 and TRBJ1-5, with D uncertain. Being an ORF, TRBV5-7 has a function that is uncertain. This CDR3 has 16 residues. The V end lost 1 base, the J end lost 1 base, and 12 bases lay between the germline ends. CDR3 sequence: CASSLCVQRSNQPQHF. The CDR3 DNA reads as TGTGCCAGCAGCTTGTGTGTCCAGAGGAGCAATCAGCCCCAGCATTTT.

This chain uses TRBV2 with TRBJ1-1; 7 positions agree with TRBD1. Trimming removed 3 bases from V and 5 bases from J; junction bases left unmatched: 6. The CDR3 extends over 14 amino acids. Germline V CDR1 and CDR2: SNHLY, FYNNEI. CDR3 nucleotide sequence: TGTGCCAGCAGTGACCTGACAGGGAGTACTGAAGCTTTCTTT. It specifies CASSDLTGSTEAFF. Full variable domain (rest looked up from reference TRBV2 and TRBJ1-1): EPEVTQTPSHQVTQMGQEVILRCVPISNHLYFYWYRQILGQKVEFLVSFYNNEISEKSEIFDDQFSVERPDGSNFTLKIRSTKLEDSAMYFCASSDLTGSTEAFFGQGTRLTVV.

V and J are TRBV5-1 and TRBJ1-4; D not certain. The CDR3 is 16 amino acids. V was shortened by 4 bases and J by 3 bases, with 16 bases between the two germline ends. Germline V lookup: CDR1 SGHRS, CDR2 YFSETQ. Written as DNA, the CDR3 is TGCGCCAGCAGCGACGGCGGGGTCGGATCTAATGAAAAACTGTTTTTT. Its translation: CASSDGGVGSNEKLFF.

This chain uses TRBV7-9 with TRBJ2-7; possible D gene TRBD2, 6 bases. Trimming left V 1 base short and J 4 bases short, with 11 bases between. CDR3 length: 14 residues. From germline, CDR1 is SEHNR and CDR2 FQNEAQ (reference sequence). Written as DNA, the CDR3 is TGTGCCAGCAGCTTAGATGGGAGGACATACGAGCAGTACTTC. It is translated as CASSLDGRTYEQYF.

The V gene is TRBV6-6, the J gene TRBJ2-1, with D possibly being TRBD1 (6 bases). In germline, CDR1 is MNHNY, CDR2 SVGAGI (reference sequence). Trimming left V 2 bases short and J 8 bases short, with 19 bases between. The CDR3 runs to 16 residues. CDR3 coding DNA: TGTGCCAGCAGTTACGGACAGCTAACGAAGGTGGATGAGCAGTTCTTC. This gives the protein CASSYGQLTKVDEQFF.

V gene TRBV5-1 combines with J gene TRBJ1-3, with D hard to call. CDR3 length equals 15 residues. Trimming pared 3 bases from V and 3 bases from J, leaving 13 bases between. The germline gives CDR1 SGHRS, CDR2 YFSETQ. For the CDR3, the DNA is TGCGCCAGCAGCTCGACTCCTGGAGGTGGAAACACCATATATTTT. Translating it yields CASSSTPGGGNTIYF. Complete variable domain (other parts from reference TRBV5-1 and TRBJ1-3): KAGVTQTPRYLIKTRGQQVTLSCSPISGHRSVSWYQQTPGQGLQFLFEYFSETQRNKGNFPGRFSGRQFSNSRSEMNVSTLELGDSALYLCASSSTPGGGNTIYFGEGSWLTVV.

The chain links TRBV4-1 to TRBJ1-5; 9 bases are a match to TRBD1. The V gene end was trimmed by 0 bases and the J gene end by 6 bases; junction bases not matched to a gene: 6. The CDR3 runs to 16 residues. Germline lookup yields CDR1 MGHRA and CDR2 YSYEKL. The chain's CDR3 is CASSQEGQGRRQPQHF. In DNA form, the CDR3 reads TGCGCCAGCAGCCAAGAGGGACAGGGCAGACGTCAGCCCCAGCATTTT.

The V and J genes are TRBV25-1 and TRBJ2-1; D call uncertain. Germline values: CDR1 MGHDK, CDR2 SYGVNS. The CDR3 has 12 amino acids. Between the trimmed V and J ends, which lost 2 bases and 4 bases, there was a span of 3 bases. The CDR3 nucleotides read TGTGCCAGCAGTGAACGGTACAATGAGCAGTTCTTC. Protein product: CASSERYNEQFF.

This chain links TRBV4-2 with TRBJ2-7; weak D call: TRBD1 (5 bases). This CDR3 spans 16 amino acids. The germline V and J ends were trimmed by 0 bases and 2 bases, with 14 bases remaining between them. CDR1 and CDR2 from the germline V gene are LGHNA and YNFKEQ. CDR3 region: CASSQEGVAETYEQYF. CDR3 DNA: TGTGCCAGCAGCCAAGAAGGGGTGGCGGAGACCTACGAGCAGTACTTC.

The rearrangement links TRBV6-6 to TRBJ1-2; TRBD1 agrees at 9 bases. J gave up 8 bases and V 0 bases, and 4 bases lay outside the gene matches. Germline values: CDR1 MNHNY, CDR2 SVGAGI (reference sequence). This CDR3 has 14 residues. The CDR3 nucleotides read TGTGCCAGCAGTTACTCGGAGGGACAGGGCGGCTACACCTTC. It codes for CASSYSEGQGGYTF.

The chain joins TRBV7-8 to TRBJ2-1, with unresolved D. V was trimmed by 5 bases and J by 10 bases, leaving 9 bases between them. Looked up from germline, CDR1 is SGHVS and CDR2 is FQNEAQ. The CDR3 runs 11 residues. The CDR3 loop reads CASSPGWEQFF. CDR3 sequence (DNA): TGTGCCAGCAGCCCCGGGTGGGAGCAGTTCTTC.

The chain combines TRBV5-1 with TRBJ1-5; D remains unclear. Germline CDR1 and CDR2: SGHRS and YFSETQ. Trimming shortened V by 0 bases and J by 3 bases, and 10 bases separated the two germline ends. The CDR3 length is 15 residues. CDR3: CASSLGEHTNQPQHF. DNA for the CDR3: TGCGCCAGCAGCTTGGGAGAGCATACCAATCAGCCCCAGCATTTT. Supplemented by reference TRBV5-1 and TRBJ1-5, the full variable domain reads KAGVTQTPRYLIKTRGQQVTLSCSPISGHRSVSWYQQTPGQGLQFLFEYFSETQRNKGNFPGRFSGRQFSNSRSEMNVSTLELGDSALYLCASSLGEHTNQPQHFGDGTRLSIL.

The rearrangement links TRBV2 to TRBJ1-1, with 11 bases matching TRBD1. Germline trimming cut 6 bases from V and 5 bases from J; bases unmatched to any gene: 11. The germline V gene has CDR1 SNHLY and CDR2 FYNNEI. This CDR3 has 16 residues. CDR3 in DNA: TGTGCCAGCAGCTGGGACAGGGGGATAAGGGTTACTGAAGCTTTCTTT. This codes for CASSWDRGIRVTEAFF.

This sequence joins TRBV2 and TRBJ2-7, with 10 bases matching TRBD2. The ends lost 3 bases at V and 7 bases at J; junction bases unmatched: 18. The CDR3 runs 18 residues. Germline values: CDR1 SNHLY, CDR2 FYNNEI. The CDR3 DNA is TGTGCCAGCAGTGACGTCGGGACGGCCCCGCAGCGGGAGGGAGAGCAGTACTTC. This encodes CASSDVGTAPQREGEQYF.

The V and J genes are TRBV6-5 and TRBJ2-3; 8 nucleotides line up with TRBD1. Germline V gene data show CDR1 as MNHEY and CDR2 as SVGAGI. V lost 1 base and J lost 2; bases outside the gene matches: 5. The length of the CDR3 is 16 residues. CDR3 nucleotide sequence: TGTGCCAGCAGTTACTTGGGGACAGGTTTCACAGATACGCAGTATTTT. Translation: CASSYLGTGFTDTQYF.

The gene calls are TRBV5-4 and TRBJ2-7; the D gene is possibly TRBD2 (6 bases). The CDR3 runs 15 residues. In germline, CDR1 is SGHNT, CDR2 YYREEE (reference sequence). Trimming took 3 bases from V and 5 from J, leaving 18 bases between them. The CDR3 sequence is CASSSGGLEGHEQYF. CDR3 in DNA: TGTGCCAGCAGCTCCGGGGGTCTAGAGGGGCACGAGCAGTACTTC.

This rearrangement joins TRBV6-6 to TRBJ2-7; TRBD2 matches at 9 bases. The ends lost 3 bases at V and 5 bases at J; junction bases unmatched: 5. CDR1 and CDR2 from the germline V gene are MNHNY and SVGAGI (reference sequence). The CDR3 totals 14 residues. This CDR3 reads CASSYLAGVNEQYF. DNA of the CDR3: TGTGCCAGCAGTTATTTAGCGGGAGTAAACGAGCAGTACTTC.

The chain combines TRBV27 with TRBJ2-1; D is uncertain. V was trimmed by 3 bases and J by 5 bases, leaving 14 bases between them. The CDR3 sequence is 15 residues long. CDR1 and CDR2 (germline): MNHEY, SMNVEV (reference sequence). CDR3 sequence (DNA): TGTGCCAGCAGTTTGTCTCGCTCAGGTAACAATGAGCAGTTCTTC. Its translation: CASSLSRSGNNEQFF.